This T cell receptor (beta chain) was recovered during a study of blood T cell repertoires in COVID-19. The overall study: Whether acute or convalescent, the COVID-19 samples came from the United States, Italy and Spain. The analysed material was cDNA or gDNA that came from T cells, B-cell-depleted T cells, or PBMCs.

Only one count was recorded for this clone. Participant ages covered about 18 to 95 years across 25 or so US areas. Assignment of participants to cohorts was predicated upon participant-reported clinical history. Here immunoSEQ multiplex PCR was the method, and the copy in TCRdb shows in-frame clones only, minus some. The sample includes 300,000 to 350,000 clones, 80% to 90% of them seen just once. Material for sequencing was PBMCs or T cells enriched from blood (not recorded which). The receptor comes from a woman aged 35 to 49 with acute COVID-19.

CDR3 DNA: TGTGCCAGCAGCTTAGGACAGGGGGCGGAAGAGACCCAGTACTTC. Amino acid sequence: CASSLGQGAEETQYF. V and J are TRBV13 and TRBJ2-5; 9 positions agree with TRBD1. The germline V gene encodes CDR1 PRHDT and CDR2 FYEKMQ (reference sequence). The CDR3 runs 15 residues. Unmatched junction bases numbered 2, after V lost 0 bases and J lost 3 bases.